The clone carrying this T cell receptor (beta chain) appeared once. Its matching antigen is unknown. At the DNA level, this CDR3 is encoded by other sequences in the same sample as well. These data originate in a study of cytomegalovirus exposure and HLA in healthy donors. General study points: More clonal expansion characterized HLA-associated TCR beta chains than equally common others in a later analysis.

Germline lookup yields CDR1 MDHEN and CDR2 SYDVKM. This CDR3 spans 13 amino acids. After removal of 5 bases from V and 3 bases from J, the junction contained 3 bases not matched to a gene. The PCR contained 60 Vbeta and 13 Jbeta primers. Assay used: immunoSEQ multiplex PCR; TCRdb lists only in-frame clones, some missing. Of 150,000 to 200,000 clones in the sample, over 60% were seen once. This sequence joins TRBV28 and TRBJ1-2; 7 nucleotides agree with TRBD1. This clonotype was sampled from a woman in her fifties or sixties in good health and CMV-seronegative. Sequenced sample: PBMCs. CDR3 loop: CASSLDRDYGYTF. The DNA for the CDR3 is TGTGCCAGCAGTCTCGACAGGGACTATGGCTACACCTTC.